The rows below give T cell receptor beta chains drawn from one sample of a study of response to subunit inactivated influenza vaccine. TCRdb redid the calling of the RT-PCR reads with MiXCR, one entry per CDR3 protein. The profile shows roughly 570,000 distinct CDR3 sequences, about 15% of them singletons. Here the sequenced sample was PBMCs from blood, taken about 13 days after vaccination. The receptors were gathered from a man aged 45-65 years who received an inactivated influenza vaccine. CDR3s include the opening cysteine and the closing phenylalanine or tryptophan. Fields, in order: J gene, clone size, D gene, V gene, CDR3 DNA, CDR3 protein. The D gene is left open where the match is weak. The listing skips clone size in some rows; elsewhere it reads once, few, many or a size class.

TRBJ2-3 | few | TRBD1 | TRBV4-1 | TGCGCCAGCAGACCGACAGGGCCGGAAGATACGCAGTATTTT | CASRPTGPEDTQYF
TRBJ1-2 | NA | NA | TRBV4-2 | TGTGCCAGCAGCCAAGATTCGAGGGGAACGGAGGGCTACACCTTC | CASSQDSRGTEGYTF
TRBJ2-5 | NA | NA | TRBV5-1 | TGCGCCAGCAGCCTTTCCAGGGTGGAAGAGACCCAGTACTTC | CASSLSRVEETQYF
TRBJ2-7 | few | NA | TRBV20-1 | TGCAGTGTCTACGGACAGCCAAGGCGGTACTTC | CSVYGQPRRYF
TRBJ1-4 | NA | NA | TRBV7-2 | TGTGCCAGCAGCCCCGGGGGGTCTGCTAATGAAAAACTGTTTTTT | CASSPGGSANEKLFF
TRBJ2-1 | few | NA | TRBV5-1 | TGCGCCAGCAGCTTGGGGAGGGCCCCATACAATGAGCAGTTCTTC | CASSLGRAPYNEQFF
TRBJ2-7 | NA | TRBD2 | TRBV20-1 | TGCAGTGCTAGAGATCGGGGGGAGACTCCCTACGAGCAGTACTTC | CSARDRGETPYEQYF
TRBJ1-1 | NA | NA | TRBV5-1 | TGCGCCAGCAGCCTCCGGGACCCAGCGAGCACTGAAGCTTTCTTT | CASSLRDPASTEAFF
TRBJ2-1 | many | TRBD1 | TRBV3-1 | TGTGCCAGCAGCCCAGGGGGACACCTTGATTACAATGAGCAGTTCTTC | CASSPGGHLDYNEQFF
TRBJ1-2 | many | NA | TRBV4-1 | TGCGCCAGCAGCCAAGGGGAGTGGCGGGGCGCTGGCTATGGCTACACCTTC | CASSQGEWRGAGYGYTF
TRBJ1-1 | few | NA | TRBV13 | TGTGCCAGCAGCTCCCCCCGCGGGAACACTGAAGCTTTCTTT | CASSSPRGNTEAFF
TRBJ2-1 | NA | TRBD2 | TRBV20-1 | TGCAGTGCTAGGGGAGGGCTTCACAATGAGCAGTTCTTC | CSARGGLHNEQFF
TRBJ2-5 | many | TRBD1 | TRBV12-3/TRBV12-4 | TGTGCCAGCAGTGCTCGGACAGGAGGAGAGACCCAGTACTTC | CASSARTGGETQYF
TRBJ2-2 | NA | NA | TRBV12-3/TRBV12-4 | TGTGCCAGCGTTGGGGTATGGGGGCAGGGTAGCACCGGGGAGCTGTTTTTT | CASVGVWGQGSTGELFF
TRBJ2-7 | few | TRBD2 | TRBV6-2/TRBV6-3 | TGTGCCAGCAGGACCGGGACTAGTCTATTCGAGCAGTACTTC | CASRTGTSLFEQYF
TRBJ2-7 | NA | NA | TRBV2 | TGTGCCAGCAAACGAGCACTCCACGAGCAGTACTTC | CASKRALHEQYF
TRBJ2-1 | NA | TRBD2 | TRBV12-3/TRBV12-4 | TGTGCCAGCAGTTTCACTAGCGGGAGCTACAATGAGCAGTTCTTC | CASSFTSGSYNEQFF
TRBJ1-1 | many | NA | TRBV4-2 | TGTGCCAGCAGCCAAGAGGAAGTTAACACTGAAGCTTTCTTT | CASSQEEVNTEAFF
TRBJ2-5 | NA | NA | TRBV7-7 | TGTGCCAGCAGCTTAGAATCGGCTGGGGAGACCCAGTACTTC | CASSLESAGETQYF
TRBJ1-5 | many | NA | TRBV4-2 | TGTGCCAGCAGCCAAGACAGGGCTAATCAGCCCCAGCATTTT | CASSQDRANQPQHF
TRBJ2-1 | NA | NA | TRBV5-1 | TGCGCCAGCAGCTTGGCGTGGGGGGAATGGCAGGCTGAGCAGTTCTTC | CASSLAWGEWQAEQFF
TRBJ2-6 | NA | NA | TRBV4-3 | TGCGCCAGCAGCCACGGTCTCTCTGGGGCCAACGTCCTGACTTTC | CASSHGLSGANVLTF
TRBJ2-7 | NA | NA | TRBV7-9 | TGTGCCAGCAGCCTTGTCTTTGAGCAGTACTTC | CASSLVFEQYF
TRBJ2-7 | few | TRBD1 | TRBV12-3/TRBV12-4 | TGTGCCAGCAGTTTCTTCGGACAGGGAAAACCCTACGAGCAGTACTTC | CASSFFGQGKPYEQYF
TRBJ2-7 | NA | TRBD1 | TRBV18 | TGTGCCAGCTCACCAGGGCCCGGACAGGGGTCCCTAAGCTCCTACGAGCAGTACTTC | CASSPGPGQGSLSSYEQYF
TRBJ1-2 | few | TRBD1 | TRBV4-3 | TGCGCCAGCAGCCACCGGGACAGAGCAAACTATGGCTACACCTTC | CASSHRDRANYGYTF
TRBJ1-1 | NA | NA | TRBV5-1 | TGCGCCAGCAGCTTGGGAACCGGGGAGGGGGACACTGAAGCTTTCTTT | CASSLGTGEGDTEAFF
TRBJ1-2 | NA | NA | TRBV3-1 | TGTGCCAGCACCAAGGCAGCTAACTATGGCTACACCTTC | CASTKAANYGYTF
TRBJ2-5 | few | TRBD2 | TRBV12-3/TRBV12-4 | TGTGCCAGCAGCCCCGGGACTAGCCCTGAGACCCAGTACTTC | CASSPGTSPETQYF
TRBJ2-3 | NA | TRBD1 | TRBV19 | TGTGCCAGTAGTATTCTTACAGGGGCAGATACGCAGTATTTT | CASSILTGADTQYF
TRBJ2-1 | NA | TRBD2 | TRBV20-1 | TGCAGTGCTAGAGTGGCTAGCGGGACAAACTACAATGAGCAGTTCTTC | CSARVASGTNYNEQFF
TRBJ2-3 | many | NA | TRBV5-1 | TGCGCCAGCAGCTCCGGGACTCCCAGCACAGATACGCAGTATTTT | CASSSGTPSTDTQYF
TRBJ1-5 | few | NA | TRBV27 | TGTGCCAGCAGGCCAGGAAGCGTGGGCAATCAGCCCCAGCATTTT | CASRPGSVGNQPQHF
TRBJ1-5 | NA | NA | TRBV30 | TGTGCCTGGAGTCGGGCACGGAACTTCTTCAATAGCAATCAGCCCCAGCATTTT | CAWSRARNFFNSNQPQHF
TRBJ1-6 | many | NA | TRBV12-3/TRBV12-4 | TGTGCCAGCAGAAGAGACAGAAGTAATTCACCCCTCCACTTT | CASRRDRSNSPLHF
TRBJ2-2 | NA | NA | TRBV28 | TGTGCCAGCATGGTGTGGGACACCGGGGAGCTGTTTTTT | CASMVWDTGELFF
TRBJ2-3 | NA | NA | TRBV15 | TGTGCCACCAGCTCCCGACTAGCAGGGGGCACAGATACGCAGTATTTT | CATSSRLAGGTDTQYF
TRBJ2-5 | NA | TRBD1 | TRBV6-2/TRBV6-3 | TGTGCCAGCAGTCTTCGACAGGGCCCTACAGAGACCCAGTACTTC | CASSLRQGPTETQYF
TRBJ1-5 | NA | NA | TRBV2 | TGTGCCAGCAGCCAAGGGAGAAGCAATCAGCCCCAGCATTTT | CASSQGRSNQPQHF
TRBJ2-1 | NA | TRBD1 | TRBV5-1 | TGCGCCAGCAGGTTAGGGACAGGGGTTCGCTATGAGCAGTTCTTC | CASRLGTGVRYEQFF
TRBJ2-2 | NA | NA | TRBV10-3 | TGTGCCATCAGTGGCAGACAGGATCGAACCGGGGAGCTGTTTTTT | CAISGRQDRTGELFF
TRBJ1-6 | few | NA | TRBV28 | TGTGCCACCATCGCTACCGTTGGGAACTCTAATTCACCCCTCCACTTT | CATIATVGNSNSPLHF
TRBJ1-1 | many | NA | TRBV5-6 | TGTGCCAGCAGCTTGGTCGGGCAGGAACCGCCTGAAGCTTTCTTT | CASSLVGQEPPEAFF
TRBJ2-1 | NA | TRBD1 | TRBV7-9 | TGTGCCAGCAGCTTCAACAGGGGGCGGGAGCAGTTCTTC | CASSFNRGREQFF
TRBJ2-7 | NA | NA | TRBV7-9 | TGTGCCAGTGCTAAGGCCCCAAAAGGCGAGCAGTACTTC | CASAKAPKGEQYF
TRBJ1-5 | few | NA | TRBV4-3 | TGCGCCAGCAGCCAAGAGGAGTATAGCAATCAGCCCCAGCATTTT | CASSQEEYSNQPQHF
TRBJ1-2 | many | NA | TRBV6-1 | TGTGCCAGTCTACTAAGGTGGGGGGCCTATGGCTACACCTTC | CASLLRWGAYGYTF
TRBJ2-7 | few | NA | TRBV14 | TGTGCCAGCAGCCAAATCGGCGCCAACTCCTACGAGCAGTACTTC | CASSQIGANSYEQYF
TRBJ2-5 | NA | NA | TRBV10-1 | TGCGCCAGCAGTGATGGCAGACGAGATACCCAGTACTTC | CASSDGRRDTQYF
TRBJ2-7 | few | TRBD1 | TRBV20-1 | TGCAGTGCTGGGGGGACAGGCCCCTACGAGCAGTACTTC | CSAGGTGPYEQYF
TRBJ2-7 | few | NA | TRBV2 | TGTGCCAGCAGAAGTCCCGGGACGGACCATACGAGGTTGTACTTC | CASRSPGTDHTRLYF
TRBJ1-6 | NA | NA | TRBV4-1 | TGCGCCAGCAGCCAAGACGCGGTTCGTCCCCTCCACTTT | CASSQDAVRPLHF
TRBJ2-7 | many | TRBD1 | TRBV28 | TGTGCCAGCAGCTCCGGACAGGGGGCTCGCGAGCAGTACTTC | CASSSGQGAREQYF
TRBJ2-1 | NA | NA | TRBV5-1 | TGCGCCAGCAGCTTGTGGGGGGCCGGTAGCCGCAATGAGCAGTTCTTC | CASSLWGAGSRNEQFF
TRBJ2-5 | few | NA | TRBV4-3 | TGCGCCAGCAGCGACCGGACTGGGGAACGTGAGACCCAGTACTTC | CASSDRTGERETQYF
TRBJ1-5 | few | TRBD1 | TRBV15 | TGTGCCACCAGCAGAGCCCAGGGGGGCAATCAGCCCCAGCATTTT | CATSRAQGGNQPQHF
TRBJ2-1 | NA | TRBD2 | TRBV11-1 | TGTGCCAGCAGCTCCCAAACAGCACTAGCGGGGGGCCCCGGTGAGCAGTTCTTC | CASSSQTALAGGPGEQFF
TRBJ2-2 | few | NA | TRBV7-2 | TGTGCCAGCAGCCACGCCCCAGGGGCTTTAACCGGGGAGCTGTTTTTT | CASSHAPGALTGELFF
TRBJ1-5 | NA | NA | TRBV12-3/TRBV12-4 | TGTGCCAGCAGCTTAACAGGGATGAGCAATCAGCCCCAGCATTTT | CASSLTGMSNQPQHF